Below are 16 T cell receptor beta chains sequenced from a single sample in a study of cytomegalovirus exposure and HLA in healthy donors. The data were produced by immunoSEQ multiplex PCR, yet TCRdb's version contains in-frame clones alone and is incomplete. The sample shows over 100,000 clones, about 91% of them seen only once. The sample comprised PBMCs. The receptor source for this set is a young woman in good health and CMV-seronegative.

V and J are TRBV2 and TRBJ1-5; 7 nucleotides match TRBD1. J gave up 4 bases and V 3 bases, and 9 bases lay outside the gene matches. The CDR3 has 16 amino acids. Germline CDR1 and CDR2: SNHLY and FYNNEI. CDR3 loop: CASSDRMDRINQPQHF. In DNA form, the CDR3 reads TGTGCCAGCAGTGACCGTATGGACAGGATAAATCAGCCCCAGCATTTT.

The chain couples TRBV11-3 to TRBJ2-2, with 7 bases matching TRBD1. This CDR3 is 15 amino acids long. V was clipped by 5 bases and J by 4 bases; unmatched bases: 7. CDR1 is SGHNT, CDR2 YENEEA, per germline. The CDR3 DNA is TGTGCCAGCAGCGAGGGGACAGATGGCACCGGGGAGCTGTTTTTT. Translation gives CASSEGTDGTGELFF.

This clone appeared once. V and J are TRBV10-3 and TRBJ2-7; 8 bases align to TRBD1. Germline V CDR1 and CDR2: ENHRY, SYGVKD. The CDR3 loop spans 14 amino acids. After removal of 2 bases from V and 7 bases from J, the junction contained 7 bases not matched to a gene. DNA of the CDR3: TGTGCCATCAGTGAGGGCGGGACAGGTGGGGAGCAGTACTTC. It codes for CAISEGGTGGEQYF.

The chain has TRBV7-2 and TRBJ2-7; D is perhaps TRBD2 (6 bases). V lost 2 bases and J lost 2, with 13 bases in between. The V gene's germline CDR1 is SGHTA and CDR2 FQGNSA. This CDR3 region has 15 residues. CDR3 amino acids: CASSLYGGVTYEQYF. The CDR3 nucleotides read TGTGCCAGCAGCTTATACGGCGGGGTGACCTACGAGCAGTACTTC.

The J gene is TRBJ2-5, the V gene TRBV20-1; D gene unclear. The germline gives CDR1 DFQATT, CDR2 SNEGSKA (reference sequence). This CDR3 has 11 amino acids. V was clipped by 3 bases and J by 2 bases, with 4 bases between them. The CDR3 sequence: CSASPQETQYF. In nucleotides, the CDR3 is TGCAGTGCTAGTCCGCAAGAGACCCAGTACTTC.

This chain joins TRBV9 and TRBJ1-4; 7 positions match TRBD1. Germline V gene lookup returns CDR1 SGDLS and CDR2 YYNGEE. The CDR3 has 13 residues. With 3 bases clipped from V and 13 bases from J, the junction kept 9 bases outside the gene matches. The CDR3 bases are TGTGCCAGCAGCGGAACGACAGGGAATAGACTGTTTTTT. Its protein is CASSGTTGNRLFF.

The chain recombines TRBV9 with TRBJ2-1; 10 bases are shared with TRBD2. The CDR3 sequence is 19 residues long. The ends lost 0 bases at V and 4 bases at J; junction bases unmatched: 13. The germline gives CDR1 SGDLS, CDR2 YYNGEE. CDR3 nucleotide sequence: TGTGCCAGCAGCGTAGGTCTTAGCGGGAGGACCAACATTTACAATGAGCAGTTCTTC. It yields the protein CASSVGLSGRTNIYNEQFF.

This chain's CDR3 is CASSVGDNGQPQHF. CDR3 DNA sequence: TGTGCCAGCAGCGTAGGGGACAACGGTCAGCCCCAGCATTTT. The J gene is TRBJ1-5, the V gene TRBV9; D might be TRBD1 (6 bases). Germline values: CDR1 SGDLS, CDR2 YYNGEE. The germline V and J ends were trimmed by 0 bases and 6 bases, with 10 bases remaining between them. This CDR3 contains 14 residues.

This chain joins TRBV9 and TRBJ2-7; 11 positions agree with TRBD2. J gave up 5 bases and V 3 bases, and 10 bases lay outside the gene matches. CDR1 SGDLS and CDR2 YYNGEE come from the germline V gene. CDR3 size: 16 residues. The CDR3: CASSEGASGGTHEQYF. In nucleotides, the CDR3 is TGTGCCAGCAGCGAGGGAGCTAGCGGGGGGACCCACGAGCAGTACTTC.

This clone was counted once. In DNA, the CDR3 is TGTGCCAGCAGCCAAGATCCGTACAGGGGGGACGAGCAGTACTTC. This codes for CASSQDPYRGDEQYF. This chain joins TRBV14 and TRBJ2-7; 8 bases map to TRBD1. The V gene's germline CDR1 is SGHDN and CDR2 FVKESK. This CDR3 is 15 amino acids long. After removal of 0 bases from V and 5 bases from J, the junction contained 6 bases not matched to a gene.

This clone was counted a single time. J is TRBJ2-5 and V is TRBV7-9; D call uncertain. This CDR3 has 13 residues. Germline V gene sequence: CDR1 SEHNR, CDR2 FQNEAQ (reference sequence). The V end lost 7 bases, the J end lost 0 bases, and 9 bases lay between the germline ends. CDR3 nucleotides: TGTGCCAGCACCGAGGCAAACCAAGAGACCCAGTACTTC. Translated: CASTEANQETQYF.

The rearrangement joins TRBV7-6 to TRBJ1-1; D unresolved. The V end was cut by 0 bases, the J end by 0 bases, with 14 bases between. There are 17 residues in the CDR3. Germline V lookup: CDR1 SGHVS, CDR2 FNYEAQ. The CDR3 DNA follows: TGTGCCAGCAGCTTAGCAGATAGAGTTTTCATGAACACTGAAGCTTTCTTT. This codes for CASSLADRVFMNTEAFF.

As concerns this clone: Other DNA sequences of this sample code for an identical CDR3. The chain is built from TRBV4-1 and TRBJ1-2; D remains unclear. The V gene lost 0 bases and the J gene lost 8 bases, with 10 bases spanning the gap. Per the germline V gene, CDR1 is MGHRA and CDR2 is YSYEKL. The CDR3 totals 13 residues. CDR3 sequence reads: CASSQESGWGYTF. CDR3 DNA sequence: TGCGCCAGCAGCCAAGAATCGGGATGGGGCTACACCTTC.

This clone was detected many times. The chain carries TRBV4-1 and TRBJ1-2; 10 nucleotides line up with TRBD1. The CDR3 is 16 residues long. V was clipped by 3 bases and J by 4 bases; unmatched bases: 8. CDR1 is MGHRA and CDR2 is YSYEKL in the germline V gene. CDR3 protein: CASSHNTGTGAYGYTF. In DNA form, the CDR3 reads TGCGCCAGCAGCCACAATACCGGGACAGGGGCCTATGGCTACACCTTC.

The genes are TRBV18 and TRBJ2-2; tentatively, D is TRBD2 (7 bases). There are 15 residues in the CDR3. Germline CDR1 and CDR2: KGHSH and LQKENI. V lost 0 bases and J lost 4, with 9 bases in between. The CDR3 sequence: CASSPPGGPTGELFF. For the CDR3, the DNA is TGTGCCAGCTCACCACCGGGGGGGCCCACCGGGGAGCTGTTTTTT.

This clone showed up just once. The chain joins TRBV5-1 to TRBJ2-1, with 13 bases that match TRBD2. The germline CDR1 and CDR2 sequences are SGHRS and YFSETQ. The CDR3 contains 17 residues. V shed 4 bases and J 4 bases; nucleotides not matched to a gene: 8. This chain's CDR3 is CASSQGLAGAVYNEQFF. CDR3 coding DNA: TGCGCCAGCAGCCAAGGACTAGCGGGGGCCGTTTACAATGAGCAGTTCTTC.